These 22 T cell receptor beta chains were all obtained from the same sample, sequenced in a study of human T cells and chemical hapten exposure. MiXCR, applied by TCRdb to the RACE reads, yields one record per CDR3 protein. Of under 300,000 distinct CDR3 sequences in the sample, around 7% were seen once. Time point here: pre-sensitization, week 0. Treatment given: therapeutic diphenylcyclopropenone sensitization with weekly scalp DPC. This sample comprised whole blood, obtained in connection with sensitization to the hapten diphenylcyclopropenone (DPC). Receptors were obtained from a man younger than 35 with alopecia areata. Some clones in this sample may be carry-over from other donors' samples.

This clonotype was counted many times. The chain uses TRBV29-1 and TRBJ1-1; 7 bases align to TRBD1. V dropped 5 bases and J dropped 4; count of bases not matched to a gene: 4. The germline gives CDR1 SQVTM, CDR2 ANQGSEA. This CDR3 comprises 12 residues. The CDR3 nucleotides are TGCAGCGTTAGACAGGGAGGCACTGAAGCTTTCTTT. Amino acids: CSVRQGGTEAFF.

The V and J genes are TRBV29-1 and TRBJ2-5, with D perhaps matching TRBD2 (5 bases). The CDR3 loop spans 14 amino acids. The V and J ends lost 6 bases and 7 bases respectively, with 21 bases between them. Germline V gene data show CDR1 as SQVTM and CDR2 as ANQGSEA. The chain's CDR3 is CSVQREWPRGTQYF. The DNA for the CDR3 is TGCAGCGTCCAGAGGGAGTGGCCGAGAGGGACCCAGTACTTC.

This clonotype turned up a few times. The chain links TRBV12-1 to TRBJ2-4; the table calls TRBD1, which could not be checked here. TRBV12-1 is listed as a pseudogene. This CDR3 contains 18 residues. The CDR3 region has the DNA TGTGCCAGCAGCTACCGCCCGGGGCCCACGCTAGCCAAAAACATTCAGTACTTC. Translated: CASSYRPGPTLAKNIQYF.

This sequence joins TRBV7-9 and TRBJ1-1; tentative D call: TRBD1 (6 bases). There are 17 residues in the CDR3. Germline V gene data show CDR1 as SEHNR and CDR2 as FQNEAQ (reference sequence). Trimming pared 10 bases from V and 0 bases from J, leaving 24 bases between. CDR3: CAMRPTGTRRVNTEAFF. The DNA for the CDR3 is TGTGCCATGCGCCCCACCGGGACACGGCGGGTGAACACTGAAGCTTTCTTT.

This clonotype turned up a few times. The chain employs TRBV10-1 and TRBJ1-3, with D unclear. The germline V gene has CDR1 WNHNN and CDR2 SYGVQD (reference sequence). The CDR3 is 17 amino acids. Trimming left V 4 bases short and J 0 bases short, with 16 bases between. CDR3 coding DNA: TGCGCCAGCAGTGCGGGGAACCTGGTGAGCTCTGGAAACACCATATATTTT. Amino acid sequence: CASSAGNLVSSGNTIYF.

This clonotype has a handful of counts. V and J are TRBV5-1 and TRBJ2-1; perhaps TRBD2 as D (5 bases). The length of the CDR3 is 12 residues. Germline V gene sequence: CDR1 SGHRS, CDR2 YFSETQ. Trimming removed 5 bases from V and 8 bases from J, with 11 bases in between. The CDR3 region has the DNA TGCGCCAGCAGTAAGGAAGCGGATGAGCAGTTCTTC. Protein sequence: CASSKEADEQFF.

This chain links TRBV10-3 with TRBJ1-2; D unresolved. The CDR3 runs to 16 residues. CDR1 ENHRY and CDR2 SYGVKD come from the germline V gene. V was clipped by 3 bases and J by 0 bases, with 14 bases between them. CDR3 in amino acids: CAISDIQVPANYGYTF. The CDR3, as DNA: TGTGCCATCAGTGATATCCAGGTCCCTGCTAACTATGGCTACACCTTC.

The chain couples TRBV7-9 to TRBJ1-2; D is unresolved. Trimming pared 1 base from V and 7 bases from J, leaving 10 bases between. The germline V gene has CDR1 SEHNR and CDR2 FQNEAQ (reference sequence). This CDR3 region has 13 residues. The DNA for the CDR3 is TGTGCCAGCAGCTTAGATACAGTTAGTGGCTACACCTTC. Translation gives CASSLDTVSGYTF.

This clonotype appeared a few times. In DNA form, the CDR3 reads TGTGCCACCAGCACAGACAGGGAAGGACAGCCCCAGCATTTT. Its translation: CATSTDREGQPQHF. The chain recombines TRBV24-1 with TRBJ1-5; TRBD1 aligns across 7 bases. Losses at the gene ends were 7 bases for V and 7 bases for J; bases not matched to a gene: 9. Germline values: CDR1 KGHDR, CDR2 SFDVKD. The CDR3 extends over 14 amino acids.

This clonotype appeared many times. The gene calls are TRBV24-1 and TRBJ2-1; 11 bases fit TRBD2. J was trimmed by 4 bases and V by 1 base; bases with no gene match: 5. This CDR3 has 17 amino acids. Germline V gene lookup returns CDR1 KGHDR and CDR2 SFDVKD. The CDR3 DNA follows: TGTGCCACCAGTGATTTCACTAGCGGGGGCCAATACAATGAGCAGTTCTTC. Translating it yields CATSDFTSGGQYNEQFF.

This clonotype has more than one count but fewer than ten. The J gene is TRBJ1-5, the V gene TRBV7-2; 9 bases match TRBD1. The length of the CDR3 is 17 residues. Germline loops: CDR1 SGHTA, CDR2 FQGNSA. V was clipped by 5 bases and J by 2 bases; unmatched bases: 10. CDR3 DNA: TGTGCCAGCAGCCTCCGGACAGGGGAAGTTGGCAATCAGCCCCAGCATTTT. Amino acids: CASSLRTGEVGNQPQHF.

J is TRBJ1-1 and V is TRBV29-1, with D unresolved. This CDR3 is built from 12 residues. Germline-derived CDR1 and CDR2 are SQVTM and ANQGSEA. The V and J ends lost 6 bases and 4 bases respectively, with 12 bases between them. DNA for the CDR3: TGCAGCGTGGATTTTTCAGCCACTGAAGCTTTCTTT. This gives the protein CSVDFSATEAFF.

This clonotype was seen at least ten times. The chain carries TRBV7-2 and TRBJ1-3; weak D call: TRBD1 (6 bases). V was clipped by 5 bases and J by 7 bases, with 18 bases between them. The germline gives CDR1 SGHTA, CDR2 FQGNSA. The length of the CDR3 is 15 residues. In DNA form, the CDR3 reads TGTGCCAGCAGCACGACAGCCGCCCAGGGGAACACCATATATTTT. This gives the protein CASSTTAAQGNTIYF.

This clonotype has ten or more counts. The V call is TRBV14, the J call TRBJ1-1, with no clear D. This CDR3 has 15 amino acids. Germline loops: CDR1 SGHDN, CDR2 FVKESK. Trimming removed 0 bases from V and 0 bases from J, with 8 bases in between. The CDR3 nucleotides are TGTGCCAGCAGCCAAGACCCCCAGATGAACACTGAAGCTTTCTTT. As protein: CASSQDPQMNTEAFF.

This clonotype was observed a few times. V gene TRBV11-2 combines with J gene TRBJ2-2, with unresolved D. The length of the CDR3 is 16 residues. The V gene lost 1 base and the J gene lost 2 bases, with 11 bases spanning the gap. From germline, CDR1 is SGHAT and CDR2 FQNNGV. CDR3 region: CASSLVATTNTGELFF. For the CDR3, the DNA is TGTGCCAGCAGCTTAGTAGCAACAACAAACACCGGGGAGCTGTTTTTT. The full variable domain, in which reference TRBV11-2 and TRBJ2-2 provide the parts outside the CDR3, is EAGVAQSPRYKIIEKRQSVAFWCNPISGHATLYWYQQILGQGPKLLIQFQNNGVVDDSQLPKDRFSAERLKGVDSTLKIQPAKLEDSAVYLCASSLVATTNTGELFFGEGSRLTVL.

The V and J genes are TRBV20-1 and TRBJ2-1; a possible D gene is TRBD1 (6 bases). Germline CDR1 DFQATT, CDR2 SNEGSKA (reference sequence). The CDR3 consists of 15 residues. Trimming pared 3 bases from V and 3 bases from J, leaving 15 bases between. The CDR3 spells CSASRQDSHYNEQFF. The CDR3 region has the DNA TGCAGTGCTAGTCGTCAGGACAGTCACTACAATGAGCAGTTCTTC.

V is TRBV9 and J is TRBJ1-3; no clear D. CDR1 SGDLS and CDR2 YYNGEE come from the germline V gene. V was cut by 3 bases and J by 2 bases, with 6 bases left in between. The CDR3 contains 13 residues. The CDR3 region has the DNA TGTGCCAGCAGCGCGACACCTGGAAACACCATATATTTT. It translates to CASSATPGNTIYF.

The chain has TRBV7-9 and TRBJ1-2; D unresolved. The CDR3 extends over 16 amino acids. V was pared by 5 bases and J by 7 bases, with 23 bases between. Germline lookup yields CDR1 SEHNR and CDR2 FQNEAQ (reference sequence). This CDR3 reads CASSRIGAYQTSGYTF. As DNA, the CDR3 is TGTGCCAGCAGCCGGATCGGAGCCTACCAAACCTCTGGCTACACCTTC. The complete variable domain, with remaining parts taken from reference TRBV7-9 and TRBJ1-2, reads DTGVSQNPRHKITKRGQNVTFRCDPISEHNRLYWYRQTLGQGPEFLTYFQNEAQLEKSRLLSDRFSAERPKGSFSTLEIQRTEQGDSAMYLCASSRIGAYQTSGYTFGSGTRLTVV.

As regards this clonotype: One end of the junction varies from germline; a read error may be responsible. The chain links TRBV6-5 to TRBJ2-5; D is unclear. CDR1 and CDR2 from the germline V gene are MNHEY and SVGAGI. The CDR3 totals 10 residues. CDR3 nucleotides: TGTGGCAGCAGGTTAGAGACCCAGTACTTC. This codes for CGSRLETQYF.

The genes are TRBV6-6 and TRBJ2-3; 8 bases are a match to TRBD2. CDR1 is MNHNY, CDR2 SVGAGI, per germline (reference sequence). V shed 5 bases, J shed 2 bases, and the junction held 3 bases outside the gene matches. The CDR3 is made up of 14 amino acids. The CDR3 region is CASSQRGNTDTQYF. Here the CDR3 DNA reads TGTGCCAGCAGTCAGCGGGGGAACACAGATACGCAGTATTTT.

This rearrangement joins TRBV20-1 to TRBJ1-6; D gene uncertain. The CDR3 is made up of 14 amino acids. V was clipped by 5 bases and J by 5 bases, with 13 bases between them. CDR1 and CDR2 from the germline V gene are DFQATT and SNEGSKA (reference sequence). The CDR3 sequence: CSAFSRGNNSPLHF. The DNA for the CDR3 is TGCAGTGCTTTTAGTCGCGGGAATAATTCACCCCTCCACTTT.

This clonotype was detected only a few times. CDR3 nucleotide sequence: TGTGCCAGCAGCCCTAGACTCCGGGACTTGAGATCACCCCTCCACTTT. Translation gives CASSPRLRDLRSPLHF. The V call is TRBV6-5, the J call TRBJ1-6; TRBD1 is a possible D gene (5 bases). Trimming cost V 6 bases and J 10 bases, with 22 bases left between them. The CDR3 spans 16 residues. The V gene's germline CDR1 is MNHEY and CDR2 SVGAGI.